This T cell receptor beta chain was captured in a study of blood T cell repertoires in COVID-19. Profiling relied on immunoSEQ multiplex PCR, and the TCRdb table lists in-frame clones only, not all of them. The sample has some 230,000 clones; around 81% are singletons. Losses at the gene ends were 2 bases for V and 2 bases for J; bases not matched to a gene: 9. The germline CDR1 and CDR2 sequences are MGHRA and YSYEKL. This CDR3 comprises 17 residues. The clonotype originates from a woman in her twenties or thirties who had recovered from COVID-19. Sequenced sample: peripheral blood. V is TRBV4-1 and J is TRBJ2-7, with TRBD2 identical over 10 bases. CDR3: CASSQRMSGRAAYEQYF. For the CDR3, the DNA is TGCGCCAGCAGCCAAAGGATGAGCGGGAGGGCAGCCTACGAGCAGTACTTC.